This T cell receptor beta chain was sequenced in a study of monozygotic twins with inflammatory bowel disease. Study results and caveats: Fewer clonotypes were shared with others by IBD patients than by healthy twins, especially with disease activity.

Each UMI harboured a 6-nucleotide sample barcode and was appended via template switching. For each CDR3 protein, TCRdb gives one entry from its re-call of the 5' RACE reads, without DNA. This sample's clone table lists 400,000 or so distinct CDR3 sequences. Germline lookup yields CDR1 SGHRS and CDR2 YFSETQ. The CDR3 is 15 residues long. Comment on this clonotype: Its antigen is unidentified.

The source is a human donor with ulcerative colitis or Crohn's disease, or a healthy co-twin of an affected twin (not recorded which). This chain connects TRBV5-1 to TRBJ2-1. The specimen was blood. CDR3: CASSLVSSFYNEQFF.